The rows below give T cell receptor beta chains drawn from one sample of a study of OX40 agonist ivuxolimab in advanced cancers. Method: immunoSEQ multiplex PCR; TCRdb's copy keeps in-frame clones and lacks some. The table shows 35,000 to 45,000 clones, with roughly nine tenths occurring only once. Material: CD4+ or CD8+ T cells sorted from blood, obtained in a trial of the OX40 agonist ivuxolimab. These receptors were obtained from an adult with an advanced solid tumor such as melanoma, head and neck, liver or kidney cancer. CDR3s include the opening cysteine and the closing phenylalanine or tryptophan. The D gene is left open where the match is weak. Clone size is not always given. Where it is, it says once, few, many or a class for expanded clones.

abundance	v_gene	d_gene	j_gene	CDR3nt	CDR3aa
NA	TRBV5-6	TRBD1	TRBJ1-4	TGTGCCAGCAGCGTTGGGACAGGGGACGATGAAAAACTGTTTTTT	CASSVGTGDDEKLFF
NA	TRBV19	TRBD2	TRBJ2-7	TGTGCCAGTAGTATCGGTAGCGGGATTTTTTACGAGCAGTACTTC	CASSIGSGIFYEQYF
NA	TRBV7-8	NA	TRBJ2-3	TGTGCCAGCAGCTTAGTGGTGACAGGATGGGCAGATACGCAGTATTTT	CASSLVVTGWADTQYF
once	TRBV19	NA	TRBJ2-1	TGTGCCAGTAGTATAGCGGCTAGCATTGCCTACAATGAGCAGTTCTTC	CASSIAASIAYNEQFF
NA	TRBV6-5	NA	TRBJ2-7	TGTGCCAGCAGTTATCGGGGCTCATCCTACGAGCAGTACTTC	CASSYRGSSYEQYF
NA	TRBV29-1	TRBD1	TRBJ2-7	TGCAGCGTTGAATGGGGGGACAGGGGATCCTACGAGCAGTACTTC	CSVEWGDRGSYEQYF
NA	TRBV5-1	NA	TRBJ2-1	TGCGCCAGCGCCCGGGCCGGATCCTACAATGAGCAGTTCTTC	CASARAGSYNEQFF
once	TRBV7-9	NA	TRBJ1-4	TGTGCCAGCAGCCCCGGGAGGGGCGGGAACGAAAAACTGTTTTTT	CASSPGRGGNEKLFF
NA	TRBV7-2	NA	TRBJ2-5	TGTGCCAGCAGCCCACCGGAGGCAGGGGCGGACGAGACCCAGTACTTC	CASSPPEAGADETQYF
NA	TRBV13	NA	TRBJ2-5	TGTGCCAGCAGCTTATCTGGTGAGCGGTACTTC	CASSLSGERYF
NA	TRBV10-3	TRBD2	TRBJ2-2	TGTGCCATCAGTGAGTCGTGGGGGACTAGCGGGAGCACCGGGGAGCTGTTTTTT	CAISESWGTSGSTGELFF
once	TRBV6-1	NA	TRBJ2-3	TGTGCCAGCAGTGAAGATATCGGAACTAGCACAGATACGCAGTATTTT	CASSEDIGTSTDTQYF
few	TRBV5-6	TRBD1	TRBJ1-2	TGTGCCAGCAGCTCCGGGACAGGGGGAGAGGGGGCCTATGGCTACACCTTC	CASSSGTGGEGAYGYTF
NA	TRBV4-3	NA	TRBJ2-2	TGCGCCAGCAGCCAAGATAGGACCTCCACCGGGGAGCTGTTTTTT	CASSQDRTSTGELFF
NA	TRBV10-1	TRBD1	TRBJ2-7	TGCGCCAGCAGCTCCGGGACAGGGTTGGCCTACGAGCAGTACTTC	CASSSGTGLAYEQYF
NA	TRBV7-9	NA	TRBJ2-7	TGTGCCAGCAGCTTAGTGGGAGACGCCGAGCAGTACTTC	CASSLVGDAEQYF
NA	TRBV15	TRBD2	TRBJ2-3	TGTGCCACCAGCGTGACTAGCGGGAGGGCCAGTGCAGATACGCAGTATTTT	CATSVTSGRASADTQYF
NA	TRBV11-2	NA	TRBJ2-3	TGTGCCAGCAGCTTAGAACAGGTCCCCACAGATACGCAGTATTTT	CASSLEQVPTDTQYF
NA	TRBV28	TRBD1	TRBJ1-4	TGTGCCAGCAGGCCCGACAGGGGTGAAAAACTGTTTTTT	CASRPDRGEKLFF
NA	TRBV29-1	TRBD2	TRBJ2-7	TGCAGCGTTGCGCGGGGGGCCAGCTCCTACGAGCAGTACTTC	CSVARGASSYEQYF
NA	TRBV11-1	TRBD2	TRBJ2-1	TGTGCCAGCAGCTTAAAGCCGGGAGGTGATGAGCAGTTCTTC	CASSLKPGGDEQFF
NA	TRBV7-3	TRBD1	TRBJ2-2	TGTGCCAGCAGCTTAGGGACAGGGGGCGGCGGGGAGCTGTTTTTT	CASSLGTGGGGELFF